This paragraph covers one TCR beta chain sequence. Its antigen is as yet unknown. The sample comes from a study of T cell repertoires in cytomegalovirus infection. TCRdb reprocessed the reads via MiXCR and lists one record per CDR3 protein. The profile covers 370,000 or so distinct CDR3 sequences, with about 32% appearing a single time and about 13% taken by the ten largest. Study results and caveats: What dominated the ex vivo response were HLA-C-restricted CMV-specific TCR beta clonotypes.

The CDR3 has 15 amino acids. CDR1 and CDR2 (germline): SGHTA, FQGNSA. Trimming shortened V by 5 bases and J by 3 bases, and 17 bases separated the two germline ends. The receptor was derived from a human donor in good health (CMV status not recorded). Some clones in this sample may be carry-over from other donors' samples. The chain links TRBV7-2 to TRBJ2-7, with D perhaps TRBD2 (6 bases). The material was cultured PBMCs, obtained from culture after CMV antigen stimulation. The CDR3 region is CASSASIAESYEQYV. The CDR3 coding sequence is TGTGCCAGCAGCGCATCCATAGCGGAGAGCTACGAGCAGTACGTC.